The 5 T cell receptor beta chains listed next were all sequenced from one sample in a study of CD8+ T cells in alopecia areata. Investigators isolated RNA and reverse transcribed it into cDNA to act as the sequencing template. Repertoires were generated with immunoSEQ multiplex PCR, while TCRdb's copy carries only in-frame clones and drops some. The repertoire holds 93,000 or so clones, with around 60% as singletons. Specimen: CD4+ T cells sorted from blood. These receptor sequences come from a human donor in good health.

This clone was seen only a few times. Distinct nucleotide sequences in the sample also encode this CDR3. This chain uses TRBV29-1 with TRBJ1-1; D perhaps matches TRBD1 (5 bases). Trimming cost V 3 bases and J 0 bases, with 8 bases left between them. This CDR3 is 13 amino acids long. CDR1 and CDR2 from the germline V gene are SQVTM and ANQGSEA. CDR3 nucleotide sequence: TGCAGCGTTGAGGGACGGATGAACACTGAAGCTTTCTTT. It translates to CSVEGRMNTEAFF.

V and J are TRBV11-2 and TRBJ2-2, with D possibly matching TRBD1 (6 bases). V lost 1 base, J lost 7 bases, and 7 bases lay in between. The CDR3 spans 13 residues. Germline loops: CDR1 SGHAT, CDR2 FQNNGV. This chain's CDR3 is CASSLAGVGELFF. As DNA, the CDR3 is TGTGCCAGCAGCTTAGCAGGGGTCGGGGAGCTGTTTTTT.

The chain links TRBV15 to TRBJ2-3; no clear D. Germline V gene lookup returns CDR1 LNHNV and CDR2 YYDKDF (reference sequence). The CDR3 has 13 residues. V gave up 3 bases and J gave up 3 bases, with 7 bases separating them. CDR3 DNA: TGTGCCACCAGCAGGCCCCCGACAGATACGCAGTATTTT. This encodes CATSRPPTDTQYF.

This sequence joins TRBV19 and TRBJ1-6; tentative D call: TRBD1 (5 bases). Deletions cut 5 bases from V and 7 bases from J, with 21 bases between. CDR3 length: 17 residues. Germline values: CDR1 LNHDA, CDR2 SQIVND (reference sequence). The CDR3 nucleotides are TGTGCCAGTAGTCTTGCTATCGGGGCAGGTCGGAATTCACCCCTCCACTTT. This translates into CASSLAIGAGRNSPLHF.

The chain recombines TRBV6-1 with TRBJ2-1, with D maybe TRBD1 (6 bases). Between the trimmed V and J ends, which lost 10 bases and 3 bases, there was a span of 16 bases. The germline V gene has CDR1 MNHNS and CDR2 SASEGT. The CDR3 covers 14 residues. The CDR3 DNA reads TGTGCCATTCAACAGGGTCCACTCTACAATGAGCAGTTCTTC. Translated: CAIQQGPLYNEQFF.